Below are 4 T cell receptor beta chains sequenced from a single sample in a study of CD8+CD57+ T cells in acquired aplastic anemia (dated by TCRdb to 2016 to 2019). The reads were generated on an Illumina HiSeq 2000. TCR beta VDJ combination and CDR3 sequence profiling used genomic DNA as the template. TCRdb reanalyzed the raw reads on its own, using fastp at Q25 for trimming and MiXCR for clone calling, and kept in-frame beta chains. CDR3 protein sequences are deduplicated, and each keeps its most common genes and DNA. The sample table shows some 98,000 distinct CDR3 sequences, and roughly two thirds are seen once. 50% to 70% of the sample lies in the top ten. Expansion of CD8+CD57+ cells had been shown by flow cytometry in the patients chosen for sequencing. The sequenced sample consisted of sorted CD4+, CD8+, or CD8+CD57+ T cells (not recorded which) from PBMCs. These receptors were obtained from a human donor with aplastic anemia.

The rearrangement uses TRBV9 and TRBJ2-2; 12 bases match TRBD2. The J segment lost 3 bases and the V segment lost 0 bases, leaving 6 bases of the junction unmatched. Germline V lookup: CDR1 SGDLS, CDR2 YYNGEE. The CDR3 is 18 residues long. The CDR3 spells CASSVGLAGGIHTGELFF. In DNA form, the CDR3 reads TGTGCCAGCAGCGTAGGCCTAGCGGGGGGGATCCACACCGGGGAGCTGTTTTTT. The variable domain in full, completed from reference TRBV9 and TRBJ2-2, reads DSGVTQTPKHLITATGQRVTLRCSPRSGDLSVYWYQQSLDQGLQFLIQYYNGEERAKGNILERFSAQQFPDLHSELNLSSLELGDSALYFCASSVGLAGGIHTGELFFGEGSRLTVL.

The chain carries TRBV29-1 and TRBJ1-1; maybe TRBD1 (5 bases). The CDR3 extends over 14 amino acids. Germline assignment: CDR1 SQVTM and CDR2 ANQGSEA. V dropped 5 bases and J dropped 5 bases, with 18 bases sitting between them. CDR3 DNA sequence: TGCAGCGTTCAAACGCAGGGAAGTGGAACTGAAGCTTTCTTT. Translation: CSVQTQGSGTEAFF.

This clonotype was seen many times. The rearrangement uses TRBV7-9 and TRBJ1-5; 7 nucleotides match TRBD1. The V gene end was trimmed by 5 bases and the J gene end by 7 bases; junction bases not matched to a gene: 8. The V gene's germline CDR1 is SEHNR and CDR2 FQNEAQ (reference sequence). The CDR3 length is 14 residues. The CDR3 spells CASSPTGVAQPQHF. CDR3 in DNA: TGTGCCAGCAGCCCCACAGGGGTAGCGCAGCCCCAGCATTTT.

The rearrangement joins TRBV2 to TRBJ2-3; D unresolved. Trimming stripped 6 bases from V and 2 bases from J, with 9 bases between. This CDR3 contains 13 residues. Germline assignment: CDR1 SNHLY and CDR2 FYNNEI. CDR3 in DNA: TGTGCCAGCAGGACTGGGCCCACAGATACGCAGTATTTT. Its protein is CASRTGPTDTQYF.